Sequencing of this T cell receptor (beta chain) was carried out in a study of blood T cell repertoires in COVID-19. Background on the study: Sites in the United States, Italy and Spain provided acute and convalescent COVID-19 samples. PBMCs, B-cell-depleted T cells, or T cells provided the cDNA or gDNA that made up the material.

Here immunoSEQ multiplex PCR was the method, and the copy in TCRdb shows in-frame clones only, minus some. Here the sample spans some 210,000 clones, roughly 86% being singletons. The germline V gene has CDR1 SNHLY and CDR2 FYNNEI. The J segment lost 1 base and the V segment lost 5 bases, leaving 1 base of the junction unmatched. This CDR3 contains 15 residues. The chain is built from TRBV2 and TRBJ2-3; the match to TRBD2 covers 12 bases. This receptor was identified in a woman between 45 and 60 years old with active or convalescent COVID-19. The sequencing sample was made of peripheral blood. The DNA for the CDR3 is TGTGCCAGCAGTAGGACTAGCGGGGGCACAGATACGCAGTATTTT. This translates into CASSRTSGGTDTQYF.